The T cell receptor (beta chain) described here comes from a study of blood T cell repertoires in COVID-19. Profiling relied on immunoSEQ multiplex PCR, and the TCRdb table lists in-frame clones only, not all of them. The sample has 120,000 to 150,000 clones; roughly 88% are singletons. The TCR comes from a woman in her fifties or sixties with COVID-19, enrolled during active disease. The specimen sequenced was peripheral blood.

The CDR3 loop is CASKGWGVEGEQYF. For the CDR3, the DNA is TGTGCCAGCAAGGGGTGGGGGGTTGAAGGCGAGCAGTACTTC. The rearrangement links TRBV27 to TRBJ2-7, with D perhaps TRBD2 (6 bases). This CDR3 has 14 amino acids. V lost 7 bases to trimming and J lost 6 bases, with 19 bases between them. CDR1 is MNHEY and CDR2 is SMNVEV in the germline V gene (reference sequence).